The 9 T cell receptor beta chains presented below share a single source sample, sequenced in a study of shared clonotypes between healthy human individuals. Sequencing used immunoSEQ multiplex PCR; TCRdb keeps in-frame clones, though not all of them. The data show 2 million to 3 million clones, roughly 93% seen once. Sequenced input: naive CD4+ T cells from PBMCs. The subset here: CD45RA+ positively selected. Receptor source: a man younger than 35 in good health. Some clones in this sample may be carry-over from other donors' samples.

The rearrangement uses TRBV27 and TRBJ1-1; D gene unclear. V was pared by 2 bases and J by 5 bases, with 12 bases between. Germline V CDR1 and CDR2: MNHEY, SMNVEV (reference sequence). This CDR3 is 14 amino acids long. The CDR3 DNA sequence: TGTGCCAGCAGTTTAAACTGGAAGGCAACTGAAGCTTTCTTT. Protein: CASSLNWKATEAFF.

The chain uses TRBV5-4 and TRBJ2-2; 14 bases match TRBD2. Germline CDR1 is SGHNT and CDR2 is YYREEE (reference sequence). The CDR3 totals 18 residues. Losses at the gene ends were 3 bases for V and 7 bases for J; bases not matched to a gene: 11. CDR3 amino acids: CASSSGPGLAGDGGELFF. Here the CDR3 DNA reads TGTGCCAGCAGCTCCGGTCCGGGACTAGCGGGAGATGGCGGGGAGCTGTTTTTT. Combining the CDR3 with reference TRBV5-4 and TRBJ2-2 gives the whole variable domain ETGVTQSPTHLIKTRGQQVTLRCSSQSGHNTVSWYQQALGQGPQFIFQYYREEENGRGNFPPRFSGLQFPNYSSELNVNALELDDSALYLCASSSGPGLAGDGGELFFGEGSRLTVL.

The chain employs TRBV6-1 and TRBJ1-5; 7 nucleotides line up with TRBD1. The CDR3 consists of 14 residues. The germline V gene has CDR1 MNHNS and CDR2 SASEGT. Trimming removed 6 bases from V and 6 bases from J; junction bases left unmatched: 8. The CDR3 sequence: CASRGQVVGQPQHF. The CDR3 DNA is TGTGCCAGCAGAGGACAGGTGGTTGGTCAGCCCCAGCATTTT.

The chain recombines TRBV19 with TRBJ2-1; the D gene is possibly TRBD2 (5 bases). The ends were cut back, 3 bases at V and 2 bases at J, with 14 bases in the middle. CDR3 length equals 16 residues. Looked up from germline, CDR1 is LNHDA and CDR2 is SQIVND (reference sequence). The CDR3 coding sequence is TGTGCCAGTAGTATCGTACGGACTGGGGCCTACAATGAGCAGTTCTTC. Translated: CASSIVRTGAYNEQFF.

Comment on this clone: Other DNA sequences in this specimen translate into the identical CDR3. The J gene is TRBJ1-1, the V gene TRBV5-1; D not certain. Per germline, CDR1 SGHRS and CDR2 YFSETQ. The CDR3 runs 13 residues. V gave up 1 base and J gave up 1 base, with 5 bases separating them. The CDR3 DNA is TGCGCCAGCAGCTTGACGGCGAACACTGAAGCTTTCTTT. As protein: CASSLTANTEAFF.

J is TRBJ2-7 and V is TRBV6-5; no definite D call. CDR3 size: 14 residues. Germline loops: CDR1 MNHEY, CDR2 SVGAGI. V was cut by 2 bases and J by 0 bases, with 8 bases left in between. DNA for the CDR3: TGTGCCAGCAGTTACAACACAGACTCCTACGAGCAGTACTTC. It codes for CASSYNTDSYEQYF.

The chain recombines TRBV7-9 with TRBJ2-7; D uncertain. The CDR3 extends over 14 amino acids. Trimming cost V 4 bases and J 6 bases, with 16 bases left between them. The germline V gene has CDR1 SEHNR and CDR2 FQNEAQ (reference sequence). Here the CDR3 DNA reads TGTGCCAGCAGCTACTATACTTTGGACGGCGAGCAGTACTTC. Its protein is CASSYYTLDGEQYF.

CDR3 DNA sequence: TGTGCCAGCAGTGACAGGGGGATTTATGGCTACACCTTC. It codes for CASSDRGIYGYTF. The rearrangement uses TRBV6-1 and TRBJ1-2; 7 positions agree with TRBD1. The CDR3 totals 13 residues. V gave up 3 bases and J gave up 5 bases; unmatched junction bases: 3. Germline V lookup: CDR1 MNHNS, CDR2 SASEGT.

The chain carries TRBV7-2 and TRBJ2-2; TRBD2 aligns across 7 bases. Germline trimming cut 4 bases from V and 7 bases from J; bases unmatched to any gene: 6. In germline, CDR1 is SGHTA, CDR2 FQGNSA. This CDR3 contains 14 residues. CDR3 sequence reads: CASSSQSGVGELFF. As DNA, the CDR3 is TGTGCCAGCAGCTCCCAGAGCGGGGTCGGGGAGCTGTTTTTT.